The entry below describes one T cell receptor (beta chain). Its antigen is still unknown. This sample was taken from a study of shared clonotypes between healthy human individuals. The CD8 memory fraction combined CD45RO+ cells with TemRA cells (CCR7-negative CD45RA+). Points from the study as a whole: In contrast to clonotypes shared by all four donors, non-shared clonotypes had lower generation probabilities.

In germline, CDR1 is SGDLS, CDR2 YYNGEE. V was shortened by 0 bases and J by 2 bases, with 9 bases between the two germline ends. CDR3 length: 15 residues. Template for every sorted-subset replicate PCR totaled about 200 ng DNA, tens of thousands of T cell genomes. Profiled with immunoSEQ multiplex PCR; TCRdb holds only in-frame clones, not every one. The data hold hundreds of thousands of clones, with about nine tenths observed a single time. The J gene is TRBJ2-1, the V gene TRBV9; D is unresolved. Source material: memory CD8+ T cells sorted from blood. Specified subset: CD45RO+ cells pooled with CCR7-negative TemRA cells. The origin of this receptor is a man aged 18 to 29 in good health. This CDR3 is CASSVVSRPYNEQFF. In DNA, the CDR3 is TGTGCCAGCAGCGTAGTTAGCCGACCCTACAATGAGCAGTTCTTC.